These 3 T cell receptor beta chains were sequenced from one sample in a study of identical twins. Each CDR3 protein gets one entry after TCRdb re-called the 5' RACE reads with MiXCR. Of some 790,000 distinct CDR3 sequences listed, 15% to 20% are singletons. The data were also submitted as part of a second study, on T cells expressing NK-cell markers.

Sequencing was carried out using PBMCs. The receptors here all came from a young woman in good health.

The J gene is TRBJ2-6, the V gene TRBV5-1; tentatively, D is TRBD1 or TRBD2 (5 bases each). Germline V lookup: CDR1 SGHRS, CDR2 YFSETQ. The germline V and J ends were trimmed by 0 bases and 0 bases, with 7 bases remaining between them. This CDR3 comprises 16 residues. CDR3 bases: TGCGCCAGCAGCTTGGGGGACCCCTCTGGGGCCAACGTCCTGACTTTC. It codes for CASSLGDPSGANVLTF.

This clonotype was counted a few times. This rearrangement joins TRBV15 to TRBJ1-6; weak D call: TRBD1 (5 bases). CDR3 length: 17 amino acids. V lost 5 bases and J 3 bases, leaving 17 bases between the germline ends. CDR1 LNHNV and CDR2 YYDKDF come from the germline V gene (reference sequence). CDR3 DNA: TGTGCCACCAGCCCGCACCCAAGACAGAGCTATAATTCACCCCTCCACTTT. This codes for CATSPHPRQSYNSPLHF. Complete variable domain (other parts from reference TRBV15 and TRBJ1-6): DAMVIQNPRYQVTQFGKPVTLSCSQTLNHNVMYWYQQKSSQAPKLLFHYYDKDFNNEADTPDNFQSRRPNTSFCFLDIRSPGLGDTAMYLCATSPHPRQSYNSPLHFGNGTRLTVT.

This clonotype was recorded a few times. The genes are TRBV5-1 and TRBJ2-3; TRBD2 agrees at 16 bases. J was trimmed by 8 bases and V by 4 bases; bases with no gene match: 4. This CDR3 has 15 amino acids. The germline V gene encodes CDR1 SGHRS and CDR2 YFSETQ. CDR3 nucleotides: TGCGCCAGCAGCGACGGGACTAGCGGGAGGGGTACGCAGTATTTT. Translation: CASSDGTSGRGTQYF. The full variable domain, in which reference TRBV5-1 and TRBJ2-3 provide the parts outside the CDR3, is KAGVTQTPRYLIKTRGQQVTLSCSPISGHRSVSWYQQTPGQGLQFLFEYFSETQRNKGNFPGRFSGRQFSNSRSEMNVSTLELGDSALYLCASSDGTSGRGTQYFGPGTRLTVL.